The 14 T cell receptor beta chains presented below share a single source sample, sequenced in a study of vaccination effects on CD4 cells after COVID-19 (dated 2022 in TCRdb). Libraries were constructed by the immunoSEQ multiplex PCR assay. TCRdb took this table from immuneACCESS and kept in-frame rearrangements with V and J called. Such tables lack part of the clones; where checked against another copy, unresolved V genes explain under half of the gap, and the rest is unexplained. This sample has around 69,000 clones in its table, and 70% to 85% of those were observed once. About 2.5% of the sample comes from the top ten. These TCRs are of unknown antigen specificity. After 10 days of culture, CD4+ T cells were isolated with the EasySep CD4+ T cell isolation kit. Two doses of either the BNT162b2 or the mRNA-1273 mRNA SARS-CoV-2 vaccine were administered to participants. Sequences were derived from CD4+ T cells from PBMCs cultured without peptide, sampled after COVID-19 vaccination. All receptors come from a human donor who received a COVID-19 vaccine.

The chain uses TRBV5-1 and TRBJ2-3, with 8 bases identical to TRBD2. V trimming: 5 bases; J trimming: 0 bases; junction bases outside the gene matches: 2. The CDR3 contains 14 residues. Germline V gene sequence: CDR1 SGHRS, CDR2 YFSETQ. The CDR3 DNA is TGCGCCAGCAGGACTAGCGTCAGCACAGATACGCAGTATTTT. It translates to CASRTSVSTDTQYF. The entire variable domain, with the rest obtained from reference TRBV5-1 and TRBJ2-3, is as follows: KAGVTQTPRYLIKTRGQQVTLSCSPISGHRSVSWYQQTPGQGLQFLFEYFSETQRNKGNFPGRFSGRQFSNSRSEMNVSTLELGDSALYLCASRTSVSTDTQYFGPGTRLTVL.

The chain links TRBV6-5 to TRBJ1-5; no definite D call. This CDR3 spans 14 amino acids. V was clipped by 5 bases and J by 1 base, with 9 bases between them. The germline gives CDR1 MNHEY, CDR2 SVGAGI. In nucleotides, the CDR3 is TGTGCCAGCAGTCAGACGGGAAGCAATCAGCCCCAGCATTTT. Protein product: CASSQTGSNQPQHF.

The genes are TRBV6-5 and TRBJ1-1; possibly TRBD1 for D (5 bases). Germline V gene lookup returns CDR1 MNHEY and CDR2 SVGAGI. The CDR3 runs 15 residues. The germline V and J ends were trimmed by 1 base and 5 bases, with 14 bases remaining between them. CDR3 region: CASSYFQGSRTEAFF. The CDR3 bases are TGTGCCAGCAGTTACTTCCAGGGTTCTAGAACTGAAGCTTTCTTT.

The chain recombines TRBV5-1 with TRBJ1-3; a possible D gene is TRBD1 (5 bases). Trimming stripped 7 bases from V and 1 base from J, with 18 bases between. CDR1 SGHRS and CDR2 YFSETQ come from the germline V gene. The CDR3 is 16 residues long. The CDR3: CASGAGGSVSGNTIYF. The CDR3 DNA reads TGCGCCAGCGGGGCTGGGGGGTCCGTATCTGGAAACACCATATATTTT. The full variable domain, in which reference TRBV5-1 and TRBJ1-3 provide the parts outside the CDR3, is KAGVTQTPRYLIKTRGQQVTLSCSPISGHRSVSWYQQTPGQGLQFLFEYFSETQRNKGNFPGRFSGRQFSNSRSEMNVSTLELGDSALYLCASGAGGSVSGNTIYFGEGSWLTVV.

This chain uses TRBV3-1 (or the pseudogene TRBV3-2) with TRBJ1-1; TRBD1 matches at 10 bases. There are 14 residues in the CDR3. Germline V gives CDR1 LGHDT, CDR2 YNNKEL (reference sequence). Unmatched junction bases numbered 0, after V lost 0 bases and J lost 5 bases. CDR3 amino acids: CASSQEDRGTEAFF. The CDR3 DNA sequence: TGTGCCAGCAGCCAAGAGGACAGGGGGACTGAAGCTTTCTTT.

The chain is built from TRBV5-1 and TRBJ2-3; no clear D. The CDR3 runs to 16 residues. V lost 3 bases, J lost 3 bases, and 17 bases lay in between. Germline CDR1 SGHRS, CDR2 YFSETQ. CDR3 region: CASSWWVGKDTDTQYF. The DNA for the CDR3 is TGCGCCAGCAGCTGGTGGGTAGGGAAGGATACAGATACGCAGTATTTT.

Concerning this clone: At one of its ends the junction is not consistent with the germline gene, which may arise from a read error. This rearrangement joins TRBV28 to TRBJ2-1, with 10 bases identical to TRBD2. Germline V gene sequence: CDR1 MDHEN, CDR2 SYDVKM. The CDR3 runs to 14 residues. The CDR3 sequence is CASSLSGGYIEQFF. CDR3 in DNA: TGTGCCAGCAGCCTTAGCGGGGGGTACATTGAGCAGTTCTTC.

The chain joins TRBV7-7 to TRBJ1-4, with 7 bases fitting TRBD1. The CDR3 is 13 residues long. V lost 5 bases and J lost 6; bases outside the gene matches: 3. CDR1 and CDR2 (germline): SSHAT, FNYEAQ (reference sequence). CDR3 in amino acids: CASSPTGDEKLFF. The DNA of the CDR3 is TGTGCCAGCAGCCCCACAGGGGATGAAAAACTGTTTTTT.

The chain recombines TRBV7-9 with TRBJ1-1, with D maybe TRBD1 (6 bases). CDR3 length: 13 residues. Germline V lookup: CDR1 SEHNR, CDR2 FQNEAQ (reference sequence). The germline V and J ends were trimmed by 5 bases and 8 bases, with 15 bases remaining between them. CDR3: CASSSRGSEEAFF. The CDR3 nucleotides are TGTGCCAGCAGCAGCAGGGGCTCGGAGGAAGCTTTCTTT.

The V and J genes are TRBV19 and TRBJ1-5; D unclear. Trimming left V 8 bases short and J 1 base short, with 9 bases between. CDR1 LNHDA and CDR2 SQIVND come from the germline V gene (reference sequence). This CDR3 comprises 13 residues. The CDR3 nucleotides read TGTGCCAGTTCCGAAGTAAGCAATCAGCCCCAGCATTTT. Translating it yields CASSEVSNQPQHF.

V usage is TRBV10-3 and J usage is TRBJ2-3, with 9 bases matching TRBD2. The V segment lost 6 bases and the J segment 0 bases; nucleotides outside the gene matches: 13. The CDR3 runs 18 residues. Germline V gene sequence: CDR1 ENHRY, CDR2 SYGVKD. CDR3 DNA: TGTGCCATCAGCTTCAGCGGGGGGACAGACGCTAGCACAGATACGCAGTATTTT. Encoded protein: CAISFSGGTDASTDTQYF.

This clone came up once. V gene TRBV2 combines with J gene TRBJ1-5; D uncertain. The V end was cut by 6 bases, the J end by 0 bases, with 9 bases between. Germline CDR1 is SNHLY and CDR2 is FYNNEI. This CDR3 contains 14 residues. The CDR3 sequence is CASSNVGSNQPQHF. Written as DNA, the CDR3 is TGTGCCAGCAGCAACGTTGGTAGCAATCAGCCCCAGCATTTT. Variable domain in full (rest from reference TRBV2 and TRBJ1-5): EPEVTQTPSHQVTQMGQEVILRCVPISNHLYFYWYRQILGQKVEFLVSFYNNEISEKSEIFDDQFSVERPDGSNFTLKIRSTKLEDSAMYFCASSNVGSNQPQHFGDGTRLSIL.

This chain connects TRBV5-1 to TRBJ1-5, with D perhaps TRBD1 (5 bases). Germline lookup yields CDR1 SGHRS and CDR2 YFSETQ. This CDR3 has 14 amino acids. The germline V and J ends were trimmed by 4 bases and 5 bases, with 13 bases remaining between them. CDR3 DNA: TGCGCCAGCAGCCCGGGAGACAGCGATCAGCCCCAGCATTTT. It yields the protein CASSPGDSDQPQHF.

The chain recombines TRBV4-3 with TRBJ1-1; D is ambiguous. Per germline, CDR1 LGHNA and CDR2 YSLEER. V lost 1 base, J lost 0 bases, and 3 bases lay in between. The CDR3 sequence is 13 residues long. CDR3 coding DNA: TGCGCCAGCAGCCAAGGAGTGAACACTGAAGCTTTCTTT. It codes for CASSQGVNTEAFF.